What follows are 20 T cell receptor beta chains derived from one specimen sequenced in a study of control samples from healthy donors and cancer patients. Assay used: immunoSEQ multiplex PCR; TCRdb lists only in-frame clones, some missing. There are some 200,000 clones in the sample; roughly 94% occur only once, and approximately 1.6% lies in the top ten. What was sequenced was blood. These receptors came from a man aged 45 to 65 in good health.

The rearrangement links TRBV7-9 to TRBJ1-5; D gene unclear. Germline loops: CDR1 SEHNR, CDR2 FQNEAQ (reference sequence). The CDR3 extends over 13 amino acids. V was shortened by 1 base and J by 6 bases, with 7 bases between the two germline ends. The CDR3 region has the DNA TGTGCCAGCAGCTTAGATCAGATTCAGCCCCAGCATTTT. This codes for CASSLDQIQPQHF.

The chain is built from TRBV7-9 and TRBJ2-7; D possibly matches TRBD1 or TRBD2 (5 bases each). The CDR3 is 13 amino acids. V lost 1 base, J lost 7 bases, and 11 bases lay in between. Germline CDR1 SEHNR, CDR2 FQNEAQ (reference sequence). The CDR3 DNA sequence: TGTGCCAGCAGCTTAGTGTCAGGGAGTGAGCAGTACGTC. Amino acid sequence: CASSLVSGSEQYV.

This clone occurred once. The V and J genes are TRBV5-1 and TRBJ2-5; no clear D gene. CDR1 SGHRS and CDR2 YFSETQ come from the germline V gene. This CDR3 has 16 amino acids. V lost 0 bases to trimming and J lost 1 base, with 13 bases between them. The CDR3, as DNA: TGCGCCAGCAGCTTGGCAGGCAGCCCAGGCCAAGAGACCCAGTACTTC. This sequence encodes CASSLAGSPGQETQYF.

This chain joins TRBV5-4 and TRBJ2-7; D tentatively fits TRBD1 or TRBD2 (5 bases each). V shed 4 bases and J shed 4 bases, with 15 bases lying between them. Germline V CDR1 and CDR2: SGHNT, YYREEE (reference sequence). The CDR3 consists of 14 residues. CDR3 coding DNA: TGTGCCAGCAGCCCCCCCGGGGCCCGATACGAGCAGTACGTC. It specifies CASSPPGARYEQYV.

The chain is built from TRBV9 and TRBJ2-5; maybe TRBD2 (6 bases). The CDR3 loop spans 17 amino acids. Trimming pared 3 bases from V and 3 bases from J, leaving 21 bases between. Germline CDR1 is SGDLS and CDR2 is YYNGEE. In DNA, the CDR3 is TGTGCCAGCAGCGAGAGGGGTCGGGGACTTTTAGAAGAGACCCAGTACTTC. Its translation: CASSERGRGLLEETQYF.

This clone was seen once. The gene calls are TRBV20-1 and TRBJ2-3; no clear D. Per germline, CDR1 DFQATT and CDR2 SNEGSKA (reference sequence). This CDR3 contains 12 residues. Deletions cut 3 bases from V and 5 bases from J, with 9 bases between. In DNA, the CDR3 is TGCAGTGCTAGTGGCTCGGAAGATACGCAGTATTTT. Translation: CSASGSEDTQYF.

The chain links TRBV19 to TRBJ2-2; 9 nucleotides line up with TRBD1. CDR3 length: 15 residues. The V and J ends lost 4 bases and 7 bases, in that order; junction bases with no gene match: 7. Germline CDR1 is LNHDA and CDR2 is SQIVND (reference sequence). The CDR3 loop is CASSTGQGLIGELFF. The CDR3 DNA is TGTGCCAGTAGTACCGGACAGGGGTTGATCGGGGAGCTGTTTTTT.

V usage is TRBV6-5 and J usage is TRBJ2-3, with D tentatively TRBD2 (6 bases). Germline loops: CDR1 MNHEY, CDR2 SVGAGI. Trimming cost V 7 bases and J 0 bases, with 11 bases left between them. The CDR3 consists of 14 residues. This CDR3 reads CASNRDSSTDTQYF. The CDR3 DNA follows: TGTGCCAGCAATAGGGACTCTAGCACAGATACGCAGTATTTT.

Comment on this clone: Other DNA sequences in the sample encode the same CDR3. The chain has TRBV5-1 and TRBJ1-1, with 7 bases aligning to TRBD1. The ends lost 4 bases at V and 1 base at J; junction bases unmatched: 4. CDR3 size: 14 residues. The germline gives CDR1 SGHRS, CDR2 YFSETQ. The CDR3 spells CASSPGQPNTEAFF. The CDR3 DNA is TGCGCCAGCAGCCCGGGACAGCCGAACACTGAAGCTTTCTTT.

The chain has TRBV5-1 and TRBJ2-5; TRBD2 might be the D (6 bases). V shed 0 bases and J shed 5 bases, with 14 bases lying between them. Germline loops: CDR1 SGHRS, CDR2 YFSETQ. CDR3 length: 15 amino acids. The CDR3 DNA is TGCGCCAGCAGCTTGGAGGGACTTTCTGGGGAGACCCAGTACTTC. This translates into CASSLEGLSGETQYF.

The chain joins TRBV7-9 to TRBJ1-4; a weak D match, TRBD1 (5 bases). The V end was cut by 5 bases, the J end by 3 bases, with 10 bases between. The CDR3 loop spans 14 amino acids. Per germline, CDR1 SEHNR and CDR2 FQNEAQ (reference sequence). CDR3 sequence: CASSRGPPNEKLFF. The CDR3 nucleotides read TGTGCCAGCAGCCGGGGACCGCCTAATGAAAAACTGTTTTTT.

The rearrangement uses TRBV19 and TRBJ2-5, with D possibly TRBD1 on 6 matching bases. CDR1 LNHDA and CDR2 SQIVND come from the germline V gene (reference sequence). Trimming left V 2 bases short and J 1 base short, with 8 bases between. There are 14 residues in the CDR3. In nucleotides, the CDR3 is TGTGCCAGTAGTATACAGGGGACCCAAGAGACCCAGTACTTC. Translated: CASSIQGTQETQYF.

CDR3 region: CATKGQGFPTIPNEQFF. In nucleotides, the CDR3 is TGTGCCACCAAGGGACAGGGGTTCCCCACCATCCCCAATGAGCAGTTCTTC. The chain uses TRBV19 and TRBJ2-1; TRBD1 matches 10 bases. With V trimmed by 10 bases and J by 6 bases, 18 bases remained unmatched. Germline loops: CDR1 LNHDA, CDR2 SQIVND (reference sequence). The CDR3 is made up of 17 amino acids.

The CDR3 is CSVDKNTYNEQFF. The CDR3 nucleotides read TGCAGCGTTGACAAAAATACCTACAATGAGCAGTTCTTC. V is TRBV29-1 and J is TRBJ2-1; D unresolved. CDR1 SQVTM and CDR2 ANQGSEA come from the germline V gene. There are 13 residues in the CDR3. Trimming removed 3 bases at V and 2 bases at J, with 8 bases between.

This clone has only a few counts. The chain combines TRBV2 with TRBJ2-7, with D uncertain. The CDR3 length is 16 residues. The ends were cut back, 0 bases at V and 2 bases at J, with 14 bases in the middle. Per germline, CDR1 SNHLY and CDR2 FYNNEI. The CDR3: CASSEAPPASPYEQYV. DNA of the CDR3: TGTGCCAGCAGTGAAGCGCCCCCGGCCAGTCCCTACGAGCAGTACGTC.

This rearrangement joins TRBV29-1 to TRBJ2-7, with 9 bases that match TRBD1. The CDR3 has 13 amino acids. After removal of 2 bases from V and 7 bases from J, the junction contained 6 bases not matched to a gene. Germline values: CDR1 SQVTM, CDR2 ANQGSEA. The CDR3 protein is CSVETGGRGEQYF. DNA for the CDR3: TGCAGCGTTGAAACAGGGGGCCGGGGAGAGCAGTACTTC.

The rearrangement uses TRBV28 and TRBJ1-2; no definite D call. The CDR3 runs to 16 residues. Trimming took 3 bases from V and 3 from J, leaving 17 bases between them. Germline loops: CDR1 MDHEN, CDR2 SYDVKM. The CDR3 is CASSFPRPTNHYGYTF. Written as DNA, the CDR3 is TGTGCCAGCAGTTTCCCTCGTCCGACGAATCACTATGGCTACACCTTC.

The V and J genes are TRBV28 and TRBJ1-5; 8 bases line up with TRBD1. Germline V lookup: CDR1 MDHEN, CDR2 SYDVKM. The CDR3 contains 13 residues. Trimming took 5 bases from V and 7 from J; bases not matched to a gene: 4. The CDR3 region is CASSLTGEQPQHF. In DNA form, the CDR3 reads TGTGCCAGCAGTCTGACAGGGGAGCAGCCCCAGCATTTT.

The V and J genes are TRBV19 and TRBJ1-5, with D maybe TRBD1 (6 bases). V was cut by 7 bases and J by 0 bases, with 16 bases left in between. Germline CDR1 is LNHDA and CDR2 is SQIVND (reference sequence). CDR3 length equals 16 residues. Written as DNA, the CDR3 is TGTGCCAGTACCCAGGGGTCACCCCGTAGCAATCAGCCCCAGCATTTT. It is translated as CASTQGSPRSNQPQHF.

The chain employs TRBV7-2 and TRBJ1-1, with D possibly matching TRBD1 (5 bases). Per the germline V gene, CDR1 is SGHTA and CDR2 is FQGNSA. This CDR3 contains 13 residues. Trimming shortened V by 5 bases and J by 5 bases, and 12 bases separated the two germline ends. CDR3 in amino acids: CASSPSQGTEAFF. In DNA form, the CDR3 reads TGTGCCAGCAGCCCCTCGCAGGGAACTGAAGCTTTCTTT.